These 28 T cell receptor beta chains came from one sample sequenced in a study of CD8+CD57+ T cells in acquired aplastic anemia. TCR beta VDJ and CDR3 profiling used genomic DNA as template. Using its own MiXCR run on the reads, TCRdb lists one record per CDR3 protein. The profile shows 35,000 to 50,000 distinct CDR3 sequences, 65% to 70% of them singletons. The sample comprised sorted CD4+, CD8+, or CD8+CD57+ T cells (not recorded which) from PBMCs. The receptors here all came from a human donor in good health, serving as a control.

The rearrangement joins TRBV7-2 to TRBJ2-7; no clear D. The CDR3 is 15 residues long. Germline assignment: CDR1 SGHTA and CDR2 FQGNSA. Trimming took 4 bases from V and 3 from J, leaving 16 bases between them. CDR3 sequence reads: CASSSRPALIYEQYF. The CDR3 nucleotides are TGTGCCAGCAGCTCAAGGCCTGCACTGATCTACGAGCAGTACTTC.

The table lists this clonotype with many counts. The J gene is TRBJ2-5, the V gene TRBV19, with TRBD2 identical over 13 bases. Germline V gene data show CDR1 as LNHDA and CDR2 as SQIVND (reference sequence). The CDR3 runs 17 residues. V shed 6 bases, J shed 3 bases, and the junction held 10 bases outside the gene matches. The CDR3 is CASSLTVGTSGEETQYF. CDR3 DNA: TGTGCCAGTAGCCTCACTGTTGGGACTAGCGGGGAAGAGACCCAGTACTTC.

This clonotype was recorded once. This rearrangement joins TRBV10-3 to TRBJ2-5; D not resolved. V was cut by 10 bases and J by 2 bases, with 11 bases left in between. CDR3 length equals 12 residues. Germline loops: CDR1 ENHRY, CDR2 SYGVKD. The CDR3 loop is CATSDPQETQYF. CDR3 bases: TGTGCCACTTCGGACCCGCAAGAGACCCAGTACTTC.

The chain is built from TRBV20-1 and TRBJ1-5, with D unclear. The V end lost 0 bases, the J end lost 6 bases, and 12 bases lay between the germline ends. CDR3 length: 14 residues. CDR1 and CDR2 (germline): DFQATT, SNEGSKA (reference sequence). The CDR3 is CSARESGPGQPQHF. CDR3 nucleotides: TGCAGTGCTAGAGAAAGTGGGCCGGGTCAGCCCCAGCATTTT.

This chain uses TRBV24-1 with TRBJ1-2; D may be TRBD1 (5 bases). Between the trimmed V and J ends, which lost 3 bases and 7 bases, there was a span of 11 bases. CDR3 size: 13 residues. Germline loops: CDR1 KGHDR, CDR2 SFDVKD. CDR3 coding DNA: TGTGCCACCAGTGATGGGGGGAGTAGTGGCTACACCTTC. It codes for CATSDGGSSGYTF.

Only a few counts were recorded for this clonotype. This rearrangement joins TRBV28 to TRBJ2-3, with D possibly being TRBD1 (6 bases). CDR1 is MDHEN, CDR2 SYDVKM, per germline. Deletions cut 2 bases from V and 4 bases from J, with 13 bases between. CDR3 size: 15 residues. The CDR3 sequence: CASSLVDRSSDTQYF. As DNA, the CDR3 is TGTGCCAGCAGTTTAGTGGACAGATCCTCAGATACGCAGTATTTT. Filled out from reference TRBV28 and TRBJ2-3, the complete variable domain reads DVKVTQSSRYLVKRTGEKVFLECVQDMDHENMFWYRQDPGLGLRLIYFSYDVKMKEKGDIPEGYSVSREKKERFSLILESASTNQTSMYLCASSLVDRSSDTQYFGPGTRLTVL.

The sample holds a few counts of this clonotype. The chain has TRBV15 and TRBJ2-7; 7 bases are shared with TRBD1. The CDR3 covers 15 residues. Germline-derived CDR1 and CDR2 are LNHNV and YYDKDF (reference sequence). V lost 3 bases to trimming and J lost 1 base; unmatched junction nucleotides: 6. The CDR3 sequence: CATSSTGARSYEQYF. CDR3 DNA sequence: TGTGCCACCAGCAGCACAGGGGCAAGGTCCTACGAGCAGTACTTC.

Written as DNA, the CDR3 is TGCAGTGCTAGAGATTGGGAAGGAAGCTCCTACGAGCAGTACTTC. The encoded protein is CSARDWEGSSYEQYF. This rearrangement joins TRBV20-1 to TRBJ2-7; no clear D. CDR3 length equals 15 residues. Germline CDR1 reads DFQATT; CDR2 reads SNEGSKA (reference sequence). Trimming removed 0 bases from V and 0 bases from J, with 12 bases in between.

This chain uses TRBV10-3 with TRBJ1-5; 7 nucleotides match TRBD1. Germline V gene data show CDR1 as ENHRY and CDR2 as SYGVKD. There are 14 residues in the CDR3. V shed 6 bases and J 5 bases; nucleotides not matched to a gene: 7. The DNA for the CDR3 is TGTGCCATCAGCACAGGGGTCGGGGATCAGCCCCAGCATTTT. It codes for CAISTGVGDQPQHF.

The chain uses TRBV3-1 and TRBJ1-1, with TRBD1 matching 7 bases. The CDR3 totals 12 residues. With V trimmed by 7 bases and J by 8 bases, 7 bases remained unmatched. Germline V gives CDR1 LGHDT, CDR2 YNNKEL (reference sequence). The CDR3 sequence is CASISGGGEAFF. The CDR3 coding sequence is TGTGCCAGCATTTCAGGGGGTGGAGAAGCTTTCTTT.

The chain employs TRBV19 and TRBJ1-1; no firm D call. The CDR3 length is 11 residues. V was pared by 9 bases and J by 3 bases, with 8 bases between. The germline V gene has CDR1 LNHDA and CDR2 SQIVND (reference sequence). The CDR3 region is CASRTDTEAFF. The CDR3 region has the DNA TGTGCCAGCCGAACGGACACTGAAGCTTTCTTT.

The CDR3 sequence: CASSIFWGNSNQPQHF. CDR3 bases: TGTGCCAGTAGTATATTCTGGGGAAATAGCAATCAGCCCCAGCATTTT. The V call is TRBV19, the J call TRBJ1-5; D unresolved. CDR3 size: 16 residues. Germline assignment: CDR1 LNHDA and CDR2 SQIVND (reference sequence). V lost 2 bases, J lost 0 bases, and 11 bases lay in between.

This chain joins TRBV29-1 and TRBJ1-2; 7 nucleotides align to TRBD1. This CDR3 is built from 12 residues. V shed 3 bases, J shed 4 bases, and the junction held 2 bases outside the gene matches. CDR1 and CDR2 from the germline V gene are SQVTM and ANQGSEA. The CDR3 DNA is TGCAGCGTTGAGGCAGGGGGCTATGGCTACACCTTC. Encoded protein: CSVEAGGYGYTF.

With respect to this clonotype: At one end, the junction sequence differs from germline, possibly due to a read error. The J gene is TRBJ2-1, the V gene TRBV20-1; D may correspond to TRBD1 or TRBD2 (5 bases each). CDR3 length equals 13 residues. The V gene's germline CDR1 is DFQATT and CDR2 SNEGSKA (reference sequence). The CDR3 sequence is CSVRGVSYNEQFF. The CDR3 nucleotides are TGCAGTGTTAGAGGGGTTTCCTACAATGAGCAGTTCTTC.

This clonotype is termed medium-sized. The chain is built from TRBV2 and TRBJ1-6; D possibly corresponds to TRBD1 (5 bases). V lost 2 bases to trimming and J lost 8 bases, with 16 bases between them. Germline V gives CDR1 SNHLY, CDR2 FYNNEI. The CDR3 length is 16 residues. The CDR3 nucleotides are TGTGCCAGCAGTGAAAGGGACGCCTTTTTGGATTCACCCCTCCACTTT. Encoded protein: CASSERDAFLDSPLHF. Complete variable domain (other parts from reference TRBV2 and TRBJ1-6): EPEVTQTPSHQVTQMGQEVILRCVPISNHLYFYWYRQILGQKVEFLVSFYNNEISEKSEIFDDQFSVERPDGSNFTLKIRSTKLEDSAMYFCASSERDAFLDSPLHFGNGTRLTVT.

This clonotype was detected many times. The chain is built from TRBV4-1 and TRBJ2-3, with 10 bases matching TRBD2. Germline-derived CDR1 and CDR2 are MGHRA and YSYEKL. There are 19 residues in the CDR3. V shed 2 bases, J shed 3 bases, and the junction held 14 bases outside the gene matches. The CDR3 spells CASSQSAPPLAGGTDTQYF. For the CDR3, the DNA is TGCGCCAGCAGCCAAAGCGCCCCCCCTTTAGCGGGGGGAACAGATACGCAGTATTTT.

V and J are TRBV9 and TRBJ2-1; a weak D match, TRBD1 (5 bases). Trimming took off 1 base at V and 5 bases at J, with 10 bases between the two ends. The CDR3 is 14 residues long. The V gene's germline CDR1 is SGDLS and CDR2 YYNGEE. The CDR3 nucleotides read TGTGCCAGCAGCGTATGGGGCCCAGACAATGAGCAGTTCTTC. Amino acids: CASSVWGPDNEQFF. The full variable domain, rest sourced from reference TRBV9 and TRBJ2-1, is DSGVTQTPKHLITATGQRVTLRCSPRSGDLSVYWYQQSLDQGLQFLIQYYNGEERAKGNILERFSAQQFPDLHSELNLSSLELGDSALYFCASSVWGPDNEQFFGPGTRLTVL.

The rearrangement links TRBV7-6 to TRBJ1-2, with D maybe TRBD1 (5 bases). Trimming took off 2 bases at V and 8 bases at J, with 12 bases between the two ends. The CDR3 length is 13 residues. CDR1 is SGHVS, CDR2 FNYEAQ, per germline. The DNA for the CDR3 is TGTGCCAGCAGCTTATATGGGGCGGAAGGCTACACCTTC. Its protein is CASSLYGAEGYTF.

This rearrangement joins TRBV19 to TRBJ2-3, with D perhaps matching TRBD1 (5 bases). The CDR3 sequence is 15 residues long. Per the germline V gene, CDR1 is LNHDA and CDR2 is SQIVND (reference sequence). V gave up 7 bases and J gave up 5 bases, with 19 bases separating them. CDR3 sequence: CASTLGGWGGDTQYF. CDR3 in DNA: TGTGCCAGTACCTTAGGTGGATGGGGCGGAGATACGCAGTATTTT. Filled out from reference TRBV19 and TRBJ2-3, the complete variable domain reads DGGITQSPKYLFRKEGQNVTLSCEQNLNHDAMYWYRQDPGQGLRLIYYSQIVNDFQKGDIAEGYSVSREKKESFPLTVTSAQKNPTAFYLCASTLGGWGGDTQYFGPGTRLTVL.

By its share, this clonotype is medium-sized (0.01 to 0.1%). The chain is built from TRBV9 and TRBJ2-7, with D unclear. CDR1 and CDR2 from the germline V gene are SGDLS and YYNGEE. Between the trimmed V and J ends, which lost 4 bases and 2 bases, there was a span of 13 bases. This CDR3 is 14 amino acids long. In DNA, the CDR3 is TGTGCCAGCAGCACTGAATTAGTACCCTACGAGCAGTACTTC. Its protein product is CASSTELVPYEQYF.

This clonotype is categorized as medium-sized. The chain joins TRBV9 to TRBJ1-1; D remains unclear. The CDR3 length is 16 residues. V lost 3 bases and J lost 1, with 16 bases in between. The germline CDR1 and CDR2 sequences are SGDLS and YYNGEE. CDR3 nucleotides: TGTGCCAGCAGCGAAGGATACCAGACCTCGAACACTGAAGCTTTCTTT. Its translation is CASSEGYQTSNTEAFF.

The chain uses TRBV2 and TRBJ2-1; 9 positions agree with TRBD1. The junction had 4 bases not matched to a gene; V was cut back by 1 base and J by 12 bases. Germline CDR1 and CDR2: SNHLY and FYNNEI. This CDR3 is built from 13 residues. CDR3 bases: TGTGCCAGCAGTGAAGAGACGACAGGGGGGCAGTTCTTC. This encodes CASSEETTGGQFF.

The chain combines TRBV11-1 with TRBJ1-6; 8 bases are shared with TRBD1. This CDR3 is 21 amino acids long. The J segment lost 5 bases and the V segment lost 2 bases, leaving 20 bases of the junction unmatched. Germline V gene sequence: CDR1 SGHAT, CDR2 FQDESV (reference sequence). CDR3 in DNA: TGTGCCAGCAGCTTATTCGGGAGAAACGAGGACAGGGCCTACCATAATTCACCCCTCCACTTT. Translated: CASSLFGRNEDRAYHNSPLHF.

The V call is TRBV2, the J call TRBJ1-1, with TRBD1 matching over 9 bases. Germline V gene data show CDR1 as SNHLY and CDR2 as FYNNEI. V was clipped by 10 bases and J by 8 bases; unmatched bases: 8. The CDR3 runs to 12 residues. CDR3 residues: CAILQGAWEAFF. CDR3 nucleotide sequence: TGTGCCATACTACAGGGGGCTTGGGAAGCTTTCTTT.

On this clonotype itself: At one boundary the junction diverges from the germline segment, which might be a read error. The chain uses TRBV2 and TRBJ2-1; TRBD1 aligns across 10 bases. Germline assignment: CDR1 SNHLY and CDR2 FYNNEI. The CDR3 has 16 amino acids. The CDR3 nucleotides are TGTGCCATCAGTACCCTCAGGGACAGGGGCAGCAATGAGCAGTTCTTC. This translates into CAISTLRDRGSNEQFF.

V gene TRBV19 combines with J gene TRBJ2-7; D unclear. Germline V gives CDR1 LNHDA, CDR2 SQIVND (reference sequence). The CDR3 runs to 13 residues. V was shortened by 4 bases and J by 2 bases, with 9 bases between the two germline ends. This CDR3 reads CASSKDNPYEQYF. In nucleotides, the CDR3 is TGTGCCAGTAGTAAGGATAACCCCTACGAGCAGTACTTC.

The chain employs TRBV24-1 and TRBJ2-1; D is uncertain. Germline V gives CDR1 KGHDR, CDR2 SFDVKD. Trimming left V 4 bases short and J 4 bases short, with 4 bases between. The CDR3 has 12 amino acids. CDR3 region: CATSDQYNEQFF. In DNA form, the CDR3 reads TGTGCCACCAGTGACCAGTACAATGAGCAGTTCTTC.

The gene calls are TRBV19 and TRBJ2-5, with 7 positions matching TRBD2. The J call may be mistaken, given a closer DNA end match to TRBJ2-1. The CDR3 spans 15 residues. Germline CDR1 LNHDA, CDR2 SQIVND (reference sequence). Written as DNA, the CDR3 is TGTGCCAGTAGGAAAATAGCGGGTGTTTACAATGAGCAGTTCTTC. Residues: CASRKIAGVYNEQFF.